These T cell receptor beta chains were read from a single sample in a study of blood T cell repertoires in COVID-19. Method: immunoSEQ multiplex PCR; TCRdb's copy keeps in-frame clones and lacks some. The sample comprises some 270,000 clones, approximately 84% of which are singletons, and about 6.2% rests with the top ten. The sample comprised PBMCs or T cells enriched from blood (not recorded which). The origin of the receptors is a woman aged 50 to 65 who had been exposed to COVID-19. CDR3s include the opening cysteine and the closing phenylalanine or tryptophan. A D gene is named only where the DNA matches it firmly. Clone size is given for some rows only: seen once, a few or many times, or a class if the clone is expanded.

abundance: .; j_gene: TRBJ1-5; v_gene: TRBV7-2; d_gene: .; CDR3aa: CASSPAGQPQHF; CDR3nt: TGTGCCAGCAGCCCCGCGGGGCAGCCCCAGCATTTT
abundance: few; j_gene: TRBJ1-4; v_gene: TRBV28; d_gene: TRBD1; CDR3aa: CASSETGEREKLFF; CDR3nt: TGTGCCAGCAGCGAGACAGGGGAGAGGGAAAAACTGTTTTTT
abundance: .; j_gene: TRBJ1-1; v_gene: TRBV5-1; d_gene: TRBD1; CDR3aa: CASSLAGGNTEAFF; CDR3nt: TGCGCCAGCAGCCTGGCAGGGGGAAACACTGAAGCTTTCTTT
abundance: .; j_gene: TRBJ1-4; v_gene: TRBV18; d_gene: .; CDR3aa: CASSPREGHREKLFF; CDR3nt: TGTGCCAGCTCACCACGGGAGGGACATCGGGAAAAACTGTTTTTT
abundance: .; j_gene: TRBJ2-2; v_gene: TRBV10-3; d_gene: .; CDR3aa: CATLLTNTGELFF; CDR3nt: TGTGCCACCCTATTGACGAACACCGGGGAGCTGTTTTTT
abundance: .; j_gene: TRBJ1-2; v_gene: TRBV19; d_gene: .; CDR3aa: CASIVSRGANYGYTF; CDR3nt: TGTGCCAGTATTGTGTCACGAGGAGCTAACTATGGCTACACCTTC
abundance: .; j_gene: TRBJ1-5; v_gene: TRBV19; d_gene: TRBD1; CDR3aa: CASNFYGTGDSQPQHF; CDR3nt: TGTGCCAGTAACTTCTACGGGACAGGGGATAGTCAGCCCCAGCATTTT
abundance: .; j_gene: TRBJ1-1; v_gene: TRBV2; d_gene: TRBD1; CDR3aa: CASRGDRVGTEAFF; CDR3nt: TGTGCCAGCAGGGGGGACAGGGTCGGGACTGAAGCTTTCTTT
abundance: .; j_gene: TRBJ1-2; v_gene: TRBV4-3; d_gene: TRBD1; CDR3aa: CASSQSATGDYGYTF; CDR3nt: TGCGCCAGCAGCCAATCTGCAACAGGGGACTATGGCTACACCTTC
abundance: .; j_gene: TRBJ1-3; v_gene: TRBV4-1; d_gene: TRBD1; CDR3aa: CASSQDRTGGHPRDF; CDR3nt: TGCGCCAGCAGCCAAGATAGGACAGGGGGCCATCCCCGAGATTTT
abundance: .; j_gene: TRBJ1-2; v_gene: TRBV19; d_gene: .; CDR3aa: CASSNTGATNYGYTF; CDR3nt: TGTGCCAGTAGTAATACAGGTGCAACTAACTATGGCTACACCTTC
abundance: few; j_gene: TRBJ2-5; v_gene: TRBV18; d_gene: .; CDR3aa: CASSPSRETQYF; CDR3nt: TGTGCCAGCTCACCAAGCAGGGAGACCCAGTACTTC
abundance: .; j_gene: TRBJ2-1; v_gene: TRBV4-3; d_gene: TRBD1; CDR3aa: CASSQGTGGGNEQFF; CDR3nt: TGCGCCAGCAGCCAAGGGACAGGGGGGGGCAATGAGCAGTTCTTC
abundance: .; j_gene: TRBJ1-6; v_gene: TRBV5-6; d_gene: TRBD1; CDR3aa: CASSLIAGTANSPLHF; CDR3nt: TGTGCCAGCAGCCTCATCGCCGGGACAGCCAATTCACCCCTCCACTTT
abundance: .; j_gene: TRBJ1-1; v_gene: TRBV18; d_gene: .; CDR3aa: CASSPRAAAPNTEAFF; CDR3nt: TGTGCCAGCTCACCGAGGGCAGCGGCACCTAACACTGAAGCTTTCTTT
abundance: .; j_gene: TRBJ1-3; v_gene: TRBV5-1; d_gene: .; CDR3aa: CASSLAGGGNTIYF; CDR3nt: TGCGCCAGCAGCTTGGCGGGGGGTGGAAACACCATATATTTT
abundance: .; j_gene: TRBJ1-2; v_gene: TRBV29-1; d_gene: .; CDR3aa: CSVNGGDHYGYTF; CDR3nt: TGCAGCGTCAATGGCGGGGATCACTATGGCTACACCTTC
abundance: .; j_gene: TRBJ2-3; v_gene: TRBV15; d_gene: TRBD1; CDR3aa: CATSRDLSTTGTDTQYF; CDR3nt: TGTGCCACCAGCAGAGACTTAAGTACGACAGGGACAGATACGCAGTATTTT
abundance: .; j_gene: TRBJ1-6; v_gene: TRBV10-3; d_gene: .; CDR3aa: CAAQSYRDNSPLHF; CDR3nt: TGTGCCGCCCAATCGTACAGGGATAATTCACCCCTCCACTTT
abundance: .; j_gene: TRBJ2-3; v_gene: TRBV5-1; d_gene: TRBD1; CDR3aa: CASSFGQGGRSDTQYF; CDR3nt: TGCGCCAGCAGCTTCGGACAGGGGGGAAGGTCAGATACGCAGTATTTT
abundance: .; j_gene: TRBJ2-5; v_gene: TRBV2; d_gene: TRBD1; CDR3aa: CASSRDRQQETQYF; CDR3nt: TGTGCCAGCAGTCGGGACAGGCAGCAAGAGACCCAGTACTTC
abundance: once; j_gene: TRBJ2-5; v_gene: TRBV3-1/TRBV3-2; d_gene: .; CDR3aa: CASSPYPQETQYF; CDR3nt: TGTGCCAGCAGCCCCTACCCACAAGAGACCCAGTACTTC
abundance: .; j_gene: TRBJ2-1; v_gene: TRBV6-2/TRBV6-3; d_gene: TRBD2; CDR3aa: CASSRPQAGGVNEQFF; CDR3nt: TGTGCCAGCAGTCGACCTCAAGCGGGGGGCGTCAATGAGCAGTTCTTC
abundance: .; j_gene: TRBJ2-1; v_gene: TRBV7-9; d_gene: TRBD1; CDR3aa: CASSQTGGIYNEQFF; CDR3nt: TGTGCCAGCAGCCAGACAGGGGGGATATACAATGAGCAGTTCTTC
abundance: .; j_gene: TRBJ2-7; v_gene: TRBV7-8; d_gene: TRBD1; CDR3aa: CASSARDRGSLTSYEQYF; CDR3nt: TGTGCCAGCAGCGCCCGGGACAGGGGTTCCCTGACGTCCTACGAGCAGTACTTC
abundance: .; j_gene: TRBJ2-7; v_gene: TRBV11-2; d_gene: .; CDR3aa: CASSLDRSYEQYF; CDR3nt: TGTGCCAGCAGCTTAGACAGGTCCTACGAGCAGTACTTC
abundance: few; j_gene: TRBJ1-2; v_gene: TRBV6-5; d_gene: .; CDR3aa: CASRSGGKFHGYTF; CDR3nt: TGTGCCAGCAGAAGCGGTGGGAAATTTCACGGCTACACCTTC
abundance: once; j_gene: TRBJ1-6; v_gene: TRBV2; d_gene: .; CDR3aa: CASSGTVAGYNSPLHF; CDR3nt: TGTGCCAGCAGTGGGACAGTCGCGGGCTATAATTCACCCCTCCACTTT
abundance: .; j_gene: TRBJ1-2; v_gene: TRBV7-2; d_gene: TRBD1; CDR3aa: CASSLAGQGQYGYTF; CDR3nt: TGTGCCAGCAGCTTAGCGGGACAGGGGCAGTATGGCTACACCTTC
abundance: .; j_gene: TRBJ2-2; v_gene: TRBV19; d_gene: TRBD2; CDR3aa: CASSLGGMGRTGELFF; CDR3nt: TGTGCCAGTAGCTTGGGGGGGATGGGGAGGACCGGGGAGCTGTTTTTT
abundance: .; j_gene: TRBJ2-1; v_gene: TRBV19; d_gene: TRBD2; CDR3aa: CASSMRAGADNEQFF; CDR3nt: TGTGCCAGTAGTATGCGAGCGGGGGCCGACAATGAGCAGTTCTTC
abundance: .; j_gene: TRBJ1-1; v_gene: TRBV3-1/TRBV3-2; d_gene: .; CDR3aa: CASSRRAGGSNTEAFF; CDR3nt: TGTGCCAGCAGCCGCCGGGCGGGGGGATCGAACACTGAAGCTTTCTTT
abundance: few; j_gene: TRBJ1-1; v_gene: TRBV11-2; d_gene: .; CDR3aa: CASSSWRGGNTEAFF; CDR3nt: TGTGCCAGCAGCTCTTGGAGGGGGGGGAACACTGAAGCTTTCTTT
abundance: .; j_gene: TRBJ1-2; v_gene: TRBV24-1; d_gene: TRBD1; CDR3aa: CATSDVGQGSGYTF; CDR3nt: TGTGCCACCAGTGACGTGGGACAGGGCTCCGGCTACACCTTC
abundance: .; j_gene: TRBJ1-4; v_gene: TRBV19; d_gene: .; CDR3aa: CASSSPRLRNEKLFF; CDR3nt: TGTGCCAGTAGTTCCCCCCGACTGAGAAATGAAAAACTGTTTTTT
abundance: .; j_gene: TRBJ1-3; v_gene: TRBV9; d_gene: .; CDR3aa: CASSVEGGSGNTIYF; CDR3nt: TGTGCCAGCAGCGTAGAAGGAGGTTCTGGAAACACCATATATTTT
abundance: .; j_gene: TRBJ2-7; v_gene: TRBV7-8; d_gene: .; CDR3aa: CASSSAVSQVRYEQYF; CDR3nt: TGTGCCAGCAGCTCCGCCGTGTCACAGGTGCGCTACGAGCAGTACTTC
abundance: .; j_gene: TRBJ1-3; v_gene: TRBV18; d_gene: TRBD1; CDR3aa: CASSPLQGISGNTIYF; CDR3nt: TGTGCCAGCTCACCACTACAGGGGATCTCTGGAAACACCATATATTTT
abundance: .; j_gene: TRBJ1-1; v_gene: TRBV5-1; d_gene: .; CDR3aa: CASSLGSVVSNTEAFF; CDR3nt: TGCGCCAGCAGCTTGGGTTCTGTCGTCTCGAACACTGAAGCTTTCTTT
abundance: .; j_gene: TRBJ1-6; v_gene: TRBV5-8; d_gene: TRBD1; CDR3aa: CASSTGVGGNSPLHF; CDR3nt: TGTGCCAGCAGCACAGGGGTGGGGGGTAATTCACCCCTCCACTTT
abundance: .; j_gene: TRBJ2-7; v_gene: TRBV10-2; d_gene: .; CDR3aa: CASSESGTRTYEQYF; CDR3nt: TGCGCCAGCAGCGAGTCAGGGACAAGGACCTACGAGCAGTACTTC
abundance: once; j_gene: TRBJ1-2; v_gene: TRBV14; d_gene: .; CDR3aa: CASSQDSVGWGYTF; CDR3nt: TGTGCCAGCAGCCAAGACTCGGTCGGGTGGGGCTACACCTTC
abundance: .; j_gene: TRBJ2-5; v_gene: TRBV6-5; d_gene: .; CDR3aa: CASVRLGVQETQYF; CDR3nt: TGTGCCAGCGTGCGACTAGGAGTACAAGAGACCCAGTACTTC
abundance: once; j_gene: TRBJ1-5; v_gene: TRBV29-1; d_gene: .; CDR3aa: CSFRAGASQPQHF; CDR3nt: TGCAGCTTCAGAGCAGGGGCGAGTCAGCCCCAGCATTTT
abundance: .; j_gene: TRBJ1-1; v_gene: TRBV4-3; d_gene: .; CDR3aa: CASSQSWAGLVNTEAFF; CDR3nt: TGCGCCAGCAGCCAATCCTGGGCGGGGCTGGTGAACACTGAAGCTTTCTTT
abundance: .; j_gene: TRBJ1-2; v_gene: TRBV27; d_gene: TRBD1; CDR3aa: CASSSTGVGGYTF; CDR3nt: TGTGCCAGCAGTTCCACAGGGGTGGGAGGCTACACCTTC
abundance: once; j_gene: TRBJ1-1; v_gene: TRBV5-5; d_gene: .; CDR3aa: CASRYPGATEAFF; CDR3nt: TGTGCCAGCAGGTATCCAGGGGCCACTGAAGCTTTCTTT
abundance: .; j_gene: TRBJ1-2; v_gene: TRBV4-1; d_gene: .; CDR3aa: CASSQSFGTVYGYTF; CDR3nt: TGCGCCAGCAGCCAGTCATTCGGTACCGTCTATGGCTACACCTTC
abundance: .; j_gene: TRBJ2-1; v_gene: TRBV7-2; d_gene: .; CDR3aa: CASRSSGFGKNEQFF; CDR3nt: TGTGCCAGCAGGTCCTCGGGCTTCGGGAAAAATGAGCAGTTCTTC
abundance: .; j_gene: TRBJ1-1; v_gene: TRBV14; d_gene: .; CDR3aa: CASSPPRGDTEAFF; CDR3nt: TGTGCCAGCAGCCCCCCAAGGGGTGACACTGAAGCTTTCTTT
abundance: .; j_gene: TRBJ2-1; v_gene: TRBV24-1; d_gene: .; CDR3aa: CATSDSGGRYNEQFF; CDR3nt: TGTGCCACCAGTGATTCAGGGGGGCGTTACAATGAGCAGTTCTTC
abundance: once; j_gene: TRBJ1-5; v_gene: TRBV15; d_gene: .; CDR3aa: CATSGGSNQPQHF; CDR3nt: TGTGCCACCAGCGGGGGGTCCAATCAGCCCCAGCATTTT
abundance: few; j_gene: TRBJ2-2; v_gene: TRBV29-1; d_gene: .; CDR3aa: CSVLKGAGSNTGELFF; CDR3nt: TGCAGCGTGCTGAAGGGGGCCGGGAGTAACACCGGGGAGCTGTTTTTT
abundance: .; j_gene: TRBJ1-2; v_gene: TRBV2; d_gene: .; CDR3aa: CASSELREVSYTF; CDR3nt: TGTGCCAGCAGTGAGCTCCGGGAGGTGAGCTACACCTTC
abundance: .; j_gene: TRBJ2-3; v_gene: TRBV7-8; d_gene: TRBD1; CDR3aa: CASSLGGTGGTDTQYF; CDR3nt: TGTGCCAGCAGCTTAGGCGGGACAGGGGGCACAGATACGCAGTATTTT
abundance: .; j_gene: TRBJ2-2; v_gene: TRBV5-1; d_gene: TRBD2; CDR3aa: CASSLLAGTNTGELFF; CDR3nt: TGCGCCAGCAGCTTGCTAGCGGGGACCAACACCGGGGAGCTGTTTTTT
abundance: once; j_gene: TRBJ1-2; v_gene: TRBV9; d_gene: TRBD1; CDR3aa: CASSVGRGRMLTF; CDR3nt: TGTGCCAGCAGCGTGGGCAGGGGGAGAATGCTGACCTTC
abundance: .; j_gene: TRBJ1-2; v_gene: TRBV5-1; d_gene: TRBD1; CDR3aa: CASSLGDQGVMDGYTF; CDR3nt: TGCGCCAGCAGCTTGGGTGATCAGGGGGTCATGGATGGCTACACCTTC